This T cell receptor (beta chain) stems from a study of cytomegalovirus exposure and HLA in healthy donors. Study observations and caveats: It was reported in a later analysis that an Asian-associated ancestry cluster showed fewer N-insertions than the 666-donor mean.

At the time of sampling, donors were nominally healthy, though unrecorded immune exposures were likely. The PCR had 60 Vbeta and 13 Jbeta primers. The assay was immunoSEQ multiplex PCR, and TCRdb's table has in-frame clones only and misses some. The profile shows 100,000 or so clones, around 79% of them singletons. V shed 1 base and J shed 1 base, with 10 bases lying between them. Germline V gives CDR1 SGHDN, CDR2 FVKESK. The CDR3 has 15 residues. Turning to this clone: Its matching antigen is unknown.

This chain connects TRBV14 to TRBJ1-1, with a weak D call TRBD1 (5 bases). This clonotype was sampled from a woman between 40 and 50 years old in good health and CMV-seronegative. The sample was PBMCs. CDR3 nucleotides: TGTGCCAGCAGCCAAGGGGGCAGTTGGAACACTGAAGCTTTCTTT. This sequence encodes CASSQGGSWNTEAFF. Based on the CDR3 plus reference TRBV14 and TRBJ1-1, the full variable domain is EAGVTQFPSHSVIEKGQTVTLRCDPISGHDNLYWYRRVMGKEIKFLLHFVKESKQDESGMPNNRFLAERTGGTYSTLKVQPAELEDSGVYFCASSQGGSWNTEAFFGQGTRLTVV.